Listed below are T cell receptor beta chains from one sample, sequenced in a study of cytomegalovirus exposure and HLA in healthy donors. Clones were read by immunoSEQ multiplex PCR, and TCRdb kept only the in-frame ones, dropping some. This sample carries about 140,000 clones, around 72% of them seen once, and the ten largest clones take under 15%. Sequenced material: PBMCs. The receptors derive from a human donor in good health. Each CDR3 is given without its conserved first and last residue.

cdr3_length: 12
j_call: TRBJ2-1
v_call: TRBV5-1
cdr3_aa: ASSERNNYNEQF

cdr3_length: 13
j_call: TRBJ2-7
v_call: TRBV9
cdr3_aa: ASSVGWVEGYEQY

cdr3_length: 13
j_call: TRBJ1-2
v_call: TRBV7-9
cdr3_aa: ASSLVGSRSDGYT

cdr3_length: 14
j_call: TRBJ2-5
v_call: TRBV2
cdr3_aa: ASSPRLAGPQETQY

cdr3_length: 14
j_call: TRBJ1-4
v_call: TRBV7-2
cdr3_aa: ASSLWSEGIFEKLF

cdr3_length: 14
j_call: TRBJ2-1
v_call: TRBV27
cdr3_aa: ASSDGTSGIVNEQF

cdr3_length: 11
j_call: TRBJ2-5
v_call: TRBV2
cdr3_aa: ASSVPRGETQY

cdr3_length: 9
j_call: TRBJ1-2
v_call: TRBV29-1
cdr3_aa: SARSEGGYT

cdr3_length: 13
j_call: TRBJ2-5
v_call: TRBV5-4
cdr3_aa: ATQWWLAGEETQY

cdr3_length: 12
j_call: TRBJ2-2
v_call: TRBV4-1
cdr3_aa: ASSQVLNTGELF

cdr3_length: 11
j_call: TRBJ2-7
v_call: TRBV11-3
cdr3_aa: ASSPGLRYEQY

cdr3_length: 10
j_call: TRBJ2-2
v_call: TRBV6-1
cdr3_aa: ASSPRKWELF

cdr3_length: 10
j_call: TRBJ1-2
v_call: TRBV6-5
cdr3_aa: ASRTQGVGYT

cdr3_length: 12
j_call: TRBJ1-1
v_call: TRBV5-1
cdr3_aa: ASSPEGAQTEAF

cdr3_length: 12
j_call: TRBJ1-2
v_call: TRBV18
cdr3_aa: ASSPERQGPGYT

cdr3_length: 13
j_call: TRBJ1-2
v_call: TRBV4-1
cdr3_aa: ASSQGQGPNYGYT

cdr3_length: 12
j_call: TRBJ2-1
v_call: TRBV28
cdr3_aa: ASSRPTGDNEQF

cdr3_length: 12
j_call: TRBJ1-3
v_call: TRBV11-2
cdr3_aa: ASSETGDGNTIY

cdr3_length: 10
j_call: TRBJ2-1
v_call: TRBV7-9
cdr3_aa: ASSLGANEQF

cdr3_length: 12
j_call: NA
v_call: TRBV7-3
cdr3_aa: ASSWGGSSYEQY

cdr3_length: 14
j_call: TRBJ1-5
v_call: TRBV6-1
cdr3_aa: ASSQGTVHSNQPQH

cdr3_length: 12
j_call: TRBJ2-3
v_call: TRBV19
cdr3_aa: ASSVSGGLDTQY

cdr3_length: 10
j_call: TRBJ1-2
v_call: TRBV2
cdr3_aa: ATTGGNYGYT

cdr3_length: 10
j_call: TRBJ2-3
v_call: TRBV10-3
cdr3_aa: AIRRGTDTQY

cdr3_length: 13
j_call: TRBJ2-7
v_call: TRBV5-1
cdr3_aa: ASNPGGTSGGWQY

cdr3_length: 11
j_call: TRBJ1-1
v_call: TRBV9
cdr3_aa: ASSREGGTEAF

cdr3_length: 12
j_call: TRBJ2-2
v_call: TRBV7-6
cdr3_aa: ASSLRTGSGELF

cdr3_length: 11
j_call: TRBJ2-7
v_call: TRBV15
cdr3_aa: ATSRDNRYEQY

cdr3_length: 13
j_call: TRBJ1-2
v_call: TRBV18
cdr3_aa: ASSPTGVTHYGYT

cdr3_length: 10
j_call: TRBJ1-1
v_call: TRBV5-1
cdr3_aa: ASSLGQTEAF

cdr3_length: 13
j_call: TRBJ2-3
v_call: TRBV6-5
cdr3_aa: ASSYGAGGTDTQY

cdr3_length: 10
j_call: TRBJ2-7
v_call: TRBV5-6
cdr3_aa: ASSPRFYEQY

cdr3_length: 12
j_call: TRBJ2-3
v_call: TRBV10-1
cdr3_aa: ASSPGQDTDTQY

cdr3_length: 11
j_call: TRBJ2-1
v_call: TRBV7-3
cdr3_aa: ASSFEGYNEQF

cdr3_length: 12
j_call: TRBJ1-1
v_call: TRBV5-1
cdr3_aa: ASSLRRGGTEAF

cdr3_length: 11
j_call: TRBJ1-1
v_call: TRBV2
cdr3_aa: ASSRGQGAEAF

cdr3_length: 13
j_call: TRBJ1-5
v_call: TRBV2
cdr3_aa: ASSGRDIGNQPQH

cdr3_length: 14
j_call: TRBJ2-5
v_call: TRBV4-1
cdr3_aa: ASSQGGLAERETQY

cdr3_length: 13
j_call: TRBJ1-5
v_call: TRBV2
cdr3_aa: ASSNTGASNQPQH

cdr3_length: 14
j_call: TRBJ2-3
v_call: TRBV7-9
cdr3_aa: ASSRRGQPKGDTQY

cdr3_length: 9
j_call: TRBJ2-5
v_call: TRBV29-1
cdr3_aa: SIGQQETQY

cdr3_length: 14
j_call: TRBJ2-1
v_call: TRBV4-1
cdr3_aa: ASSQGRDQTYNEQF

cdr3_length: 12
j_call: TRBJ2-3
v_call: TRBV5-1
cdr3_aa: ASSFRDNTDTQY

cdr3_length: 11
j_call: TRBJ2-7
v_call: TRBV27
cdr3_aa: ASRLDRNYEQY

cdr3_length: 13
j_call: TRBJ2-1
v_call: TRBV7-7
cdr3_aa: ASSKGLAGDYEQF

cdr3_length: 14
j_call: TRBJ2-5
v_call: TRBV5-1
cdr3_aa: ASSSPQGYAQETQY

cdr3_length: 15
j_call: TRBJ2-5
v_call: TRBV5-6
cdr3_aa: ASSVLAGVWSGKTQY

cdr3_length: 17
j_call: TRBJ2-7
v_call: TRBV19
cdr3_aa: ASSIAPEAGTGVPYEQY